This entry concerns a single TCR beta chain. Its antigen remains unidentified. Blood CD8+ and CD4+ T cells underwent high-throughput TCR beta sequencing. The TEMRA cells underwent FACS enrichment, while the CD8+ and CD4+ T cells underwent negative isolation. The authors reverse transcribed 0.5 to 1 ug RNA with random hexamers. Multiplex PCR with immunoSEQ amplified the TCR beta CDR3 across 54 Vbeta and 13 Jbeta. TCRdb analysed the immunoSEQ multiplex PCR reads with MiXCR anew, one entry per CDR3 protein. Of some 200,000 distinct CDR3 sequences listed, about 96% were seen once; the top ten hold 0.075% to 0.095%. The sample belongs to a study of CD8 T cells in Susac syndrome. The study's findings and limits: The number of individuals included in the study's TCR sequencing and HLA analysis was acknowledged as relatively small.

Germline V lookup: CDR1 DFQATT, CDR2 SNEGSKA (reference sequence). V shed 0 bases, J shed 3 bases, and the junction held 9 bases outside the gene matches. The CDR3 has 16 amino acids. The TCR sequence derives from a human donor with multiple sclerosis. The V gene is TRBV20-1, the J gene TRBJ2-3; 7 nucleotides align to TRBD2. The sample comprised CD4+ T cells from PBMCs. The CDR3 reads CSARDPRGGGTDTQYF. DNA of the CDR3: TGCAGTGCTAGAGACCCCCGGGGCGGGGGTACAGATACGCAGTATTTT.